The 9 T cell receptor beta chains reported below all come from one sample, sequenced in a study of a mutant IDH1 vaccine in newly diagnosed glioma. Specified time point: week 47, end of study. What each vaccine dose contained was 300 ug of mutant IDH1 20-mer peptide, accompanied by topical imiquimod. Measured with immunoSEQ multiplex PCR; TCRdb has only the in-frame clones, and not every one. The sample yields about 40,000 clones, less than 85% seen once. These receptors are not linked to any known antigen. This specimen consisted of PBMCs, obtained from a glioma patient whose treatment included an IDH1 peptide vaccine. The receptor set was obtained from a man between 18 and 29 years old with glioma. Some clones in this sample may be carry-over from other donors' samples.

This clone was recorded only once. The genes are TRBV27 and TRBJ1-1; D ambiguous. The length of the CDR3 is 12 residues. Germline values: CDR1 MNHEY, CDR2 SMNVEV (reference sequence). Trimming pared 3 bases from V and 1 base from J, leaving 3 bases between. The CDR3 region has the DNA TGTGCCAGCAGTTTCGGGAACACTGAAGCTTTCTTT. Translation: CASSFGNTEAFF.

The chain recombines TRBV27 with TRBJ2-7; 8 nucleotides match TRBD2. Germline V CDR1 and CDR2: MNHEY, SMNVEV (reference sequence). Trimming cost V 3 bases and J 0 bases; bases outside gene matches: 10. This CDR3 has 17 amino acids. The CDR3 DNA is TGTGCCAGCAGTTTGCGGCAGCGGGGGATTTTCTCCTACGAGCAGTACTTC. Amino acid sequence: CASSLRQRGIFSYEQYF.

The V call is TRBV5-6, the J call TRBJ2-5, with D perhaps given as TRBD1 or TRBD2 (5 bases each). Germline loops: CDR1 SGHDT, CDR2 YYEEEE. Trimming pared 4 bases from V and 10 bases from J, leaving 20 bases between. This CDR3 contains 14 residues. CDR3 in DNA: TGTGCCAGCAGCCAGACCGGGACCGGAAGAGACCAGTACTTC. Its protein is CASSQTGTGRDQYF.

The chain links TRBV30 to TRBJ1-5; D gene unclear. The CDR3 is 15 residues long. V was trimmed by 2 bases and J by 4 bases, leaving 15 bases between them. The V gene's germline CDR1 is GTSNPN and CDR2 SVGIG (reference sequence). The CDR3 DNA reads as TGTGCCTGGAGTCTACCGGCACTTCAGAATCAGCCCCAGCATTTT. As protein: CAWSLPALQNQPQHF.

The chain has TRBV15 and TRBJ1-5; D unresolved. Trimming removed 1 base at V and 7 bases at J, with 14 bases between. The CDR3 loop spans 15 amino acids. CDR1 is LNHNV, CDR2 YYDKDF, per germline (reference sequence). CDR3 sequence: CATSRVSGGAQPQHF. The CDR3 nucleotides are TGTGCCACCAGCAGAGTCTCAGGTGGTGCCCAGCCCCAGCATTTT.

This clone has more than one count but fewer than ten. The genes are TRBV7-9 and TRBJ1-2, with 8 positions matching TRBD1. V lost 3 bases, J lost 4 bases, and 10 bases stayed unmatched. The germline CDR1 and CDR2 sequences are SEHNR and FQNEAQ (reference sequence). The CDR3 is 16 amino acids. CDR3 coding DNA: TGTGCCAGCAGCTTCCCAGACAGGGGAGGTGTCTATGGCTACACCTTC. It yields the protein CASSFPDRGGVYGYTF.

This clone was counted only a few times. The J gene is TRBJ1-4, the V gene TRBV30; TRBD1 matches 10 bases. Germline V CDR1 and CDR2: GTSNPN, SVGIG (reference sequence). The CDR3 covers 12 residues. Germline trimming cut 8 bases from V and 8 bases from J; bases unmatched to any gene: 5. CDR3 DNA sequence: TGTGCCGGACAGGGGGGAGAGGAAAAACTGTTTTTT. Translating it yields CAGQGGEEKLFF.

This chain uses TRBV7-2 with TRBJ2-2; D remains unclear. The CDR3 has 14 residues. The V end was cut by 5 bases, the J end by 0 bases, with 7 bases between. CDR1 and CDR2 from the germline V gene are SGHTA and FQGNSA. The CDR3 reads CASSGRANTGELFF. The CDR3 DNA sequence: TGTGCCAGCAGCGGCCGAGCGAACACCGGGGAGCTGTTTTTT.

V and J are TRBV7-2 and TRBJ2-1; tentatively, D is TRBD2 (5 bases). The CDR3 runs 13 residues. The germline V gene encodes CDR1 SGHTA and CDR2 FQGNSA. Between the trimmed V and J ends, which lost 2 bases and 9 bases, there was a span of 11 bases. The CDR3 nucleotides read TGTGCCAGCAGCTTAAGTTTTCGGGGTGAGCAGTTCTTC. Encoded protein: CASSLSFRGEQFF.